The rows below give T cell receptor beta chains drawn from one sample of a study of cytomegalovirus exposure and HLA in healthy donors. TCRdb's table, derived via immunoSEQ multiplex PCR, lists solely in-frame clones and lacks some. The repertoire holds around 150,000 clones, with roughly 80% as singletons. The material sequenced was PBMCs. These TCRs come from a man aged 40-55 years in good health and CMV-seronegative. CDR3s include the opening cysteine and the closing phenylalanine or tryptophan. Each record gives: J gene, clone size, D gene, V gene, CDR3 length, CDR3 protein, CDR3 DNA. The D gene is left open where the match is weak. Clone size appears in some rows only: once, few, many, or a class for an expanded clone.

j_gene: TRBJ2-7; abundance: -; d_gene: TRBD2; v_gene: TRBV28; len: 12; CDR3aa: CASSLAGGEQYF; CDR3nt: TGTGCCAGCAGTTTAGCGGGAGGGGAGCAGTACTTC
j_gene: TRBJ1-1; abundance: -; d_gene: TRBD1; v_gene: TRBV7-8; len: 14; CDR3aa: CASSLTGGRRGAFF; CDR3nt: TGTGCCAGCAGCTTAACAGGGGGTAGGAGAGGAGCTTTCTTT
j_gene: TRBJ2-2; abundance: once; d_gene: -; v_gene: TRBV5-8; len: 15; CDR3aa: CASSLSGTYTGELFF; CDR3nt: TGTGCCAGCAGCTTGTCAGGAACTTACACCGGGGAGCTGTTTTTT
j_gene: TRBJ1-4; abundance: -; d_gene: -; v_gene: TRBV6-5; len: 14; CDR3aa: CASSQGGAEEKLFF; CDR3nt: TGTGCCAGCAGTCAGGGAGGGGCAGAAGAAAAACTGTTTTTT
j_gene: TRBJ1-6; abundance: -; d_gene: -; v_gene: TRBV7-9; len: 16; CDR3aa: CASSPAGSSYNSPLHF; CDR3nt: TGTGCCAGCAGCCCCGCGGGTAGCTCCTATAATTCACCCCTCCACTTT
j_gene: TRBJ1-6; abundance: -; d_gene: TRBD1; v_gene: TRBV2; len: 14; CDR3aa: CASRGQGWEEALHF; CDR3nt: TGTGCCAGCAGAGGACAGGGCTGGGAGGAAGCCCTCCACTTT
j_gene: TRBJ2-7; abundance: -; d_gene: TRBD1; v_gene: TRBV30; len: 15; CDR3aa: CAWSVGGQGQHEQYF; CDR3nt: TGTGCCTGGAGTGTGGGGGGACAGGGACAACACGAGCAGTACTTC
j_gene: TRBJ1-6; abundance: -; d_gene: TRBD1; v_gene: TRBV30; len: 14; CDR3aa: CAWGQANGNSPLHF; CDR3nt: TGTGCCTGGGGACAGGCTAACGGGAATTCACCCCTCCACTTT
j_gene: TRBJ1-2; abundance: -; d_gene: TRBD1; v_gene: TRBV2; len: 16; CDR3aa: CASSYARTGGDYGYTF; CDR3nt: TGTGCCAGCAGTTACGCCCGGACAGGGGGCGACTATGGCTACACCTTC
j_gene: TRBJ1-3; abundance: once; d_gene: -; v_gene: TRBV30; len: 14; CDR3aa: CAWSARGRGNTIYF; CDR3nt: TGTGCCTGGAGTGCAAGAGGGAGAGGAAACACCATATATTTT
j_gene: TRBJ2-7; abundance: few; d_gene: TRBD2; v_gene: TRBV5-4; len: 13; CDR3aa: CASSFGGNYEQYF; CDR3nt: TGTGCCAGCAGCTTCGGGGGGAACTACGAGCAGTACTTC
j_gene: TRBJ2-7; abundance: few; d_gene: -; v_gene: TRBV7-2; len: 14; CDR3aa: CASSLAYSSYEQYF; CDR3nt: TGTGCCAGCAGCTTAGCGTACAGCTCCTACGAGCAGTACTTC
j_gene: TRBJ2-1; abundance: -; d_gene: TRBD1; v_gene: TRBV5-1; len: 14; CDR3aa: CASSSGTANNEQFF; CDR3nt: TGCGCCAGCAGCTCTGGGACAGCAAACAATGAGCAGTTCTTC
j_gene: TRBJ1-6; abundance: -; d_gene: -; v_gene: TRBV7-2; len: 14; CDR3aa: CASSGGDLSRPLHF; CDR3nt: TGTGCCAGCAGCGGGGGGGACCTGAGTCGACCCCTCCACTTT
j_gene: TRBJ1-5; abundance: -; d_gene: -; v_gene: TRBV6-1; len: 16; CDR3aa: CASSEFSGGKRQPQHF; CDR3nt: TGTGCCAGCAGTGAATTCTCCGGGGGGAAGCGACAGCCCCAGCATTTT
j_gene: TRBJ2-1; abundance: -; d_gene: -; v_gene: TRBV11-2; len: 15; CDR3aa: CASSFRRQVGDEQFF; CDR3nt: TGTGCCAGCAGCTTCAGGCGGCAGGTCGGGGATGAGCAGTTCTTC
j_gene: TRBJ2-3; abundance: -; d_gene: TRBD1; v_gene: TRBV7-2; len: 16; CDR3aa: CASSTRTGYRTDTQYF; CDR3nt: TGTGCCAGCAGCACGCGGACAGGCTATCGCACAGATACGCAGTATTTT
j_gene: TRBJ1-5; abundance: -; d_gene: -; v_gene: TRBV27; len: 14; CDR3aa: CASSARQSVQPQHF; CDR3nt: TGTGCCAGCAGTGCAAGACAGAGCGTTCAGCCCCAGCATTTT
j_gene: TRBJ1-5; abundance: -; d_gene: -; v_gene: TRBV12-5; len: 13; CDR3aa: CASGQDSNQPQHF; CDR3nt: TGTGCTAGTGGCCAGGATAGCAATCAGCCCCAGCATTTT
j_gene: TRBJ2-3; abundance: -; d_gene: TRBD1; v_gene: TRBV18; len: 16; CDR3aa: CASSPLRQGRTDTQYF; CDR3nt: TGTGCCAGCTCACCACTCCGACAGGGACGCACAGATACGCAGTATTTT
j_gene: TRBJ1-2; abundance: -; d_gene: -; v_gene: TRBV6-4; len: 14; CDR3aa: CASSDTIGGDGYTF; CDR3nt: TGTGCCAGCAGTGATACGATTGGGGGGGATGGCTACACCTTC
j_gene: TRBJ2-7; abundance: -; d_gene: -; v_gene: TRBV20-1; len: 10; CDR3aa: CSAGPREQYF; CDR3nt: TGCAGTGCGGGCCCCCGCGAGCAGTACTTC
j_gene: TRBJ2-2; abundance: -; d_gene: -; v_gene: TRBV7-7; len: 12; CDR3aa: CATPGVSGELFF; CDR3nt: TGTGCCACCCCGGGAGTCTCCGGGGAGCTGTTTTTT
j_gene: TRBJ2-7; abundance: -; d_gene: TRBD1; v_gene: TRBV25-1; len: 15; CDR3aa: CASSPARDRGVGQYF; CDR3nt: TGTGCCAGCAGTCCCGCCCGGGACAGGGGGGTTGGGCAGTACTTC
j_gene: TRBJ1-1; abundance: -; d_gene: -; v_gene: TRBV2; len: 13; CDR3aa: CASRSQGNTEAFF; CDR3nt: TGTGCCAGCAGGTCTCAGGGTAACACTGAAGCTTTCTTT
j_gene: TRBJ2-5; abundance: -; d_gene: -; v_gene: TRBV4-2; len: 14; CDR3aa: CASSQREGGETQYF; CDR3nt: TGTGCCAGCAGCCAGAGAGAGGGAGGAGAGACCCAGTACTTC
j_gene: TRBJ2-7; abundance: -; d_gene: TRBD2; v_gene: TRBV30; len: 21; CDR3aa: CAWSGLTGGRTPPDRSYEQYF; CDR3nt: TGTGCCTGGAGTGGTCTTACGGGGGGGCGGACCCCACCGGACCGATCCTACGAGCAGTACTTC
j_gene: TRBJ1-2; abundance: -; d_gene: -; v_gene: TRBV6-5; len: 15; CDR3aa: CASSGAAAGNYGYTF; CDR3nt: TGTGCCAGCAGCGGAGCCGCCGCCGGGAACTATGGCTACACCTTC
j_gene: TRBJ1-2; abundance: -; d_gene: TRBD1; v_gene: TRBV2; len: 16; CDR3aa: CASSEAVDRVDYGYTF; CDR3nt: TGTGCCAGCAGTGAAGCAGTTGACAGGGTCGACTATGGCTACACCTTC
j_gene: TRBJ1-5; abundance: -; d_gene: -; v_gene: TRBV19; len: 12; CDR3aa: CASRPGDEPQHF; CDR3nt: TGTGCCAGTAGGCCAGGGGATGAGCCCCAGCATTTT
j_gene: TRBJ1-3; abundance: -; d_gene: -; v_gene: TRBV27; len: 14; CDR3aa: CASSSYPSAAPIYF; CDR3nt: TGTGCCAGCAGTTCCTACCCATCGGCGGCCCCCATATATTTT
j_gene: TRBJ2-5; abundance: -; d_gene: -; v_gene: TRBV5-4; len: 14; CDR3aa: CASSSPVSQETQYF; CDR3nt: TGTGCCAGCAGCTCACCAGTCTCCCAAGAGACCCAGTACTTC